Listed here are 19 T cell receptor beta chains from one sample, sequenced in a study of blood T cells in healthy people across ages. For the second PCR, which ran for about 6 to 11 cycles, a sample-barcoded 5' primer and a J-beta primer mix were used. Each CDR3 protein gets one entry after TCRdb re-called the 5' RACE reads with MiXCR. The sample contains 1.5 million to 2 million distinct CDR3 sequences, 35% to 50% of which appear only once. Sequencing input: blood. The receptors were gathered from a human donor in good health.

The V gene is TRBV20-1, the J gene TRBJ1-4; no definite D call. Per the germline V gene, CDR1 is DFQATT and CDR2 is SNEGSKA (reference sequence). Trimming stripped 0 bases from V and 2 bases from J, with 10 bases between. There are 15 residues in the CDR3. In nucleotides, the CDR3 is TGCAGTGCTAGAGATATTGGACCTACTAATGAAAAACTGTTTTTT. As protein: CSARDIGPTNEKLFF.

This clonotype was detected only a few times. This chain uses TRBV4-3 with TRBJ2-3; TRBD2 aligns across 9 bases. V gave up 1 base and J gave up 2 bases; unmatched junction bases: 7. The CDR3 consists of 17 residues. Germline CDR1 reads LGHNA; CDR2 reads YSLEER. In nucleotides, the CDR3 is TGCGCCAGCAGCCAAGTGTTAGCGGGGGCCCTCACAGATACGCAGTATTTT. It translates to CASSQVLAGALTDTQYF.

The chain links TRBV11-3 to TRBJ1-1, with TRBD1 matching 7 bases. Germline V gene sequence: CDR1 SGHNT, CDR2 YENEEA. The CDR3 consists of 16 residues. The J segment lost 0 bases and the V segment lost 5 bases, leaving 9 bases of the junction unmatched. The CDR3 DNA is TGTGCCAGCAGCCCCCAGGGGGTGGGGATGAACACTGAAGCTTTCTTT. It is translated as CASSPQGVGMNTEAFF.

To note about this clonotype: The junction and the germline gene differ at one end; a read error may be behind it. V gene TRBV4-1 combines with J gene TRBJ2-1; 10 bases map to TRBD2. Germline V CDR1 and CDR2: MGHRA, YSYEKL. The length of the CDR3 is 19 residues. DNA of the CDR3: TGCGCCAGCAGCCAAGAACCCAGCGGGGGGGGTAGCTCCTACAATGGGCAGTTCTTC. Translated: CASSQEPSGGGSSYNGQFF.

Note on this clonotype: One end of the junction is discordant with germline, which a read error may explain. The chain couples TRBV9 to TRBJ2-1; 7 bases align to TRBD2. This CDR3 has 14 residues. CDR1 is SGDLS, CDR2 YYNGEE, per germline. DNA of the CDR3: TGTGCCGGCAGCGTTGCTAGCGGCTACAATGAGCAGTTCTTC. Translating it yields CAGSVASGYNEQFF.

The rearrangement uses TRBV20-1 and TRBJ2-7; unclear D gene. The germline V gene has CDR1 DFQATT and CDR2 SNEGSKA (reference sequence). Trimming took off 6 bases at V and 1 base at J, with 10 bases between the two ends. The CDR3 totals 12 residues. The CDR3 DNA is TGCAGTGCCATACATGGGTCCTACGAGCAGTACTTC. This encodes CSAIHGSYEQYF.

This chain links TRBV20-1 with TRBJ2-7; TRBD2 aligns across 7 bases. The CDR3 spans 14 residues. The germline CDR1 and CDR2 sequences are DFQATT and SNEGSKA (reference sequence). V lost 1 base, J lost 2 bases, and 5 bases stayed unmatched. CDR3 amino acids: CSARVGGRTYEQYF. The CDR3 DNA follows: TGCAGTGCTAGAGTGGGGGGGAGGACCTACGAGCAGTACTTC.

Turning to this clonotype: One end of the junction does not line up with germline, which may come from a read error. The chain recombines TRBV12-3 or TRBV12-4 with TRBJ1-3, with 10 bases identical to TRBD1. The CDR3 runs 14 residues. The CDR3 sequence is CAGSDRGRGNTIYF. The CDR3 DNA is TGTGCCGGCAGTGACAGGGGGCGAGGAAACACCATATATTTT.

This clonotype showed up just a few times. The chain recombines TRBV6-4 with TRBJ2-1; D might be TRBD2 (7 bases). Germline V gene data show CDR1 as MRHNA and CDR2 as SNTAGT. Trimming cost V 3 bases and J 2 bases, with 11 bases left between them. The CDR3 extends over 15 amino acids. The CDR3 nucleotides read TGTGCCAGCAGTGAGGTAGGGGGGGCCTACAATGAGCAGTTCTTC. Encoded protein: CASSEVGGAYNEQFF.

A few counts support this clonotype. CDR3 sequence reads: CASSREQGSRGEQYF. For the CDR3, the DNA is TGCGCCAGCAGCCGTGAACAGGGATCGAGGGGCGAGCAGTACTTC. V usage is TRBV4-3 and J usage is TRBJ2-7; tentative D call: TRBD1 (6 bases). CDR1 is LGHNA, CDR2 YSLEER, per germline. CDR3 length: 15 amino acids. The V and J ends lost 4 bases and 6 bases respectively, with 19 bases between them.

The V gene is TRBV12-3 or TRBV12-4, the J gene TRBJ2-4; D tentatively reads TRBD1 or TRBD2 (6 bases each). The tail of the sequence fits TRBJ2-7 better, so the J call may be wrong. The CDR3 totals 15 residues. The CDR3, as DNA: TGTGCCAGCAGTTCGAGCGGGCAGGGGAGGTACGAGCAGTACTTC. It translates to CASSSSGQGRYEQYF.

In the case of this clonotype: A much larger clone sits a single nucleotide away, making a read error possible. The CDR3 DNA reads TGTGCCACCAGTGATTTGTTGGCTAACAACAATGAGCAGTACTTC. This encodes CATSDLLANNNEQYF. The V gene is TRBV24-1, the J gene TRBJ2-5; D remains ambiguous. V was pared by 0 bases and J by 11 bases, with 18 bases between. CDR1 and CDR2 (germline): KGHDR, SFDVKD. CDR3 length equals 15 residues.

A few counts support this clonotype. V is TRBV5-6 and J is TRBJ2-1; D is unresolved. Between the trimmed V and J ends, which lost 3 bases and 8 bases, there was a span of 9 bases. CDR1 is SGHDT, CDR2 YYEEEE, per germline. CDR3 length: 12 amino acids. The CDR3 region has the DNA TGTGCCAGCAGCTCAAACTTCGATGAGCAGTTCTTC. Translated: CASSSNFDEQFF.

This clonotype occurred a few times. This may come from a read error, since a much larger clone is one base off. V usage is TRBV6-2 or TRBV6-3 and J usage is TRBJ2-5; TRBD2 matches at 8 bases. The length of the CDR3 is 14 residues. The germline V gene encodes CDR1 MNHEY and CDR2 SVGEGT. The CDR3 loop is CASSDGGAHETRYF. The CDR3 DNA reads TGTGCCAGCAGCGACGGGGGGGCCCATGAGACCCGGTACTTC.

This clonotype was observed a handful of times. The rearrangement uses TRBV4-2 and TRBJ1-2; the D gene is possibly TRBD1 (5 bases). Trimming removed 3 bases at V and 9 bases at J, with 11 bases between. The V gene's germline CDR1 is LGHNA and CDR2 YNFKEQ. The CDR3 runs to 12 residues. The CDR3 spells CASSHDLGRYTF. CDR3 nucleotide sequence: TGTGCCAGCAGCCACGACCTGGGGCGCTACACCTTC.

The V gene is TRBV5-1, the J gene TRBJ1-2, with a tentative D call TRBD1 (5 bases). V was shortened by 1 base and J by 6 bases, with 16 bases between the two germline ends. The CDR3 contains 15 residues. Germline assignment: CDR1 SGHRS and CDR2 YFSETQ. The CDR3 is CASSLTGQGGDGYTF. The CDR3 nucleotides read TGCGCCAGCAGCTTGACGGGGCAGGGAGGGGATGGCTACACCTTC.

In DNA, the CDR3 is TGTGCCAGCAGCAGAGGCTACCCTCGGGAGCAGTACTTC. Its protein product is CASSRGYPREQYF. The chain combines TRBV11-3 with TRBJ2-5; D is possibly TRBD2 (6 bases). Per germline, CDR1 SGHNT and CDR2 YENEEA. The CDR3 covers 13 residues. With 5 bases removed from V and 11 bases from J, the gap between germline ends came to 18 bases. The whole variable domain, remainder taken from reference TRBV11-3 and TRBJ2-5, is EAGVVQSPRYKIIEKKQPVAFWCNPISGHNTLYWYLQNLGQGPELLIRYENEEAVDDSQLPKDRFSAERLKGVDSTLKIQPAELGDSAVYLCASSRGYPREQYFGPGTRLLVL.

The chain employs TRBV28 and TRBJ2-1; a weak D match, TRBD2 (6 bases). The CDR3 runs 16 residues. The V end was cut by 6 bases, the J end by 4 bases, with 19 bases between. The germline V gene has CDR1 MDHEN and CDR2 SYDVKM. CDR3 sequence reads: CASRRSGTFTYNEQFF. CDR3 in DNA: TGTGCCAGCAGACGATCTGGGACTTTCACTTACAATGAGCAGTTCTTC.

The chain joins TRBV20-1 to TRBJ1-2, with a weak D call TRBD1 (6 bases). Trimming stripped 6 bases from V and 8 bases from J, with 22 bases between. Germline V gives CDR1 DFQATT, CDR2 SNEGSKA (reference sequence). This CDR3 is built from 14 residues. The CDR3 DNA sequence: TGCAGTGCCCACCTGACAGGCAACTCGGAAGGCTACACCTTC. As protein: CSAHLTGNSEGYTF.